This T cell receptor beta chain was identified in a study of patients and donors after allogeneic stem cell transplantation. This clonotype occurred a few times. The ends were cut back, 5 bases at V and 0 bases at J, with 19 bases in the middle. The CDR3 spans 17 residues. Germline V lookup: CDR1 SGHAT, CDR2 FQNNGV. TCRdb re-analysed the RT-PCR reads in MiXCR, keeping a single row per CDR3 protein. Seen here are approximately 140,000 distinct CDR3 sequences, about 40% observed once, and the top ten hold around 50%. This TCR derives from a human donor who was either an allogeneic HSCT recipient or a stem cell or donor lymphocyte infusion donor (not recorded which). It is not recorded whose cells these are; they may come from a transplant donor. J is TRBJ1-1 and V is TRBV11-2; no clear D. Sequenced sample: blood, either unsorted or a sorted T cell fraction (not recorded which). CDR3: CASSPGMGEGMNTEAFF. CDR3 DNA: TGTGCCAGCAGCCCCGGAATGGGAGAGGGTATGAACACTGAAGCTTTCTTT.